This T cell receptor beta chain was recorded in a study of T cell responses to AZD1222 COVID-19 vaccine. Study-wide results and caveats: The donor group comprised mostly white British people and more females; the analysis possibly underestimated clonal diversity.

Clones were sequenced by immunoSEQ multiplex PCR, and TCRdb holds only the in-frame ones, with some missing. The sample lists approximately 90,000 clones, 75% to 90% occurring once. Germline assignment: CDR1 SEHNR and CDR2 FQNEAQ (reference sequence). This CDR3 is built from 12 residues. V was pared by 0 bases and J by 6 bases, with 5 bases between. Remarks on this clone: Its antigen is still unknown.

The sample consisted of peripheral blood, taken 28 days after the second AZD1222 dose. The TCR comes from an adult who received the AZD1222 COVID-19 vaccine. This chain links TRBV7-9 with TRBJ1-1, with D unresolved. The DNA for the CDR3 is TGTGCCAGCAGCTTAGCAGGGCCTGAAGCTTTCTTT. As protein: CASSLAGPEAFF.